This record covers a single T cell receptor (beta chain). The antigen it recognizes is unknown. The record has no base qualities; no much larger clone is one base away. From cysteine to phenylalanine, the CDR3 is 14 amino acids long. Only CDR3 DNA is held: 42 bases, read in frame from base 1. From a lookup of the germline V gene, CDR1 and CDR2 are KGHSH and LQKENI. Unmatched junction bases come to 3, with V trimmed by 3 bases and J by 6 bases. The method was the immunoSEQ multiplex PCR assay. TCRdb limited this immuneACCESS table to in-frame rearrangements with V and J called. A share of clones is missing; checked studies link under half to unresolved V genes, and the rest is unexplained. This sample lists 50,000 to 70,000 clones; around nine tenths were detected once. About 4.7% of the sample comes from the top ten. This entry is derived from a study of technical replicates of blood from a handful of donors listed by TCRdb under 2017.

Source material: PBMCs. The chain links TRBV18 with TRBJ1-4; a stretch of 8 junction bases matches TRBD1. This clonotype was obtained from a human donor in good health. Some clones in this sample may be carry-over from other donors' samples. This receptor has the CDR3 CASSPGQAYEKLFF. The DNA sequence is TGTGCCAGCTCACCGGGACAGGCCTATGAAAAACTGTTTTTT.